Below are 27 T cell receptor beta chains sequenced from a single sample in a study of blood T cell repertoires in COVID-19. Measured with immunoSEQ multiplex PCR; TCRdb has only the in-frame clones, and not every one. The sample holds about 200,000 clones, roughly 81% seen once. Sequencing used peripheral blood. These receptors came from a woman between 65 and 79 years old with active or convalescent COVID-19.

The chain's CDR3 is CASSHRLAGIQETQYF. CDR3 coding DNA: TGTGCCAGCAGCCACCGACTAGCGGGTATCCAAGAGACCCAGTACTTC. The J gene is TRBJ2-5, the V gene TRBV7-2; 10 bases agree with TRBD2. Germline-derived CDR1 and CDR2 are SGHTA and FQGNSA. V lost 5 bases, J lost 1 base, and 7 bases stayed unmatched. This CDR3 comprises 16 residues.

The chain joins TRBV19 to TRBJ2-1; 9 bases align to TRBD1. The germline V gene encodes CDR1 LNHDA and CDR2 SQIVND (reference sequence). The J segment lost 8 bases and the V segment lost 6 bases, leaving 8 bases of the junction unmatched. This CDR3 region has 14 residues. The CDR3 sequence: CASRDRGGRHEQFF. DNA for the CDR3: TGTGCCAGTAGGGACAGGGGAGGTCGGCATGAGCAGTTCTTC.

J is TRBJ2-7 and V is TRBV5-4; 11 nucleotides line up with TRBD1. The CDR3 loop spans 15 amino acids. Germline V gene sequence: CDR1 SGHNT, CDR2 YYREEE (reference sequence). Trimming removed 5 bases from V and 5 bases from J; junction bases left unmatched: 9. In DNA, the CDR3 is TGTGCCAGCAGGCCCGGACAGGGGGCTATCAACGAGCAGTACTTC. Translation gives CASRPGQGAINEQYF.

V is TRBV27 and J is TRBJ2-7; a possible D gene is TRBD2 (6 bases). Germline values: CDR1 MNHEY, CDR2 SMNVEV (reference sequence). Deletions cut 4 bases from V and 9 bases from J, with 13 bases between. This CDR3 is 12 amino acids long. The CDR3 loop reads CASSSRDLRQYF. DNA of the CDR3: TGTGCCAGCAGTTCCCGGGACTTAAGGCAGTACTTC.

The gene calls are TRBV5-1 and TRBJ2-5; 10 bases match TRBD2. Germline V lookup: CDR1 SGHRS, CDR2 YFSETQ. With V trimmed by 3 bases and J by 3 bases, 20 bases remained unmatched. The CDR3 is 20 amino acids. CDR3: CASSSSAGSGRPGGEETQYF. Here the CDR3 DNA reads TGCGCCAGCAGCTCGTCAGCGGGTAGCGGGAGGCCCGGTGGCGAAGAGACCCAGTACTTC. Supplemented by reference TRBV5-1 and TRBJ2-5, the full variable domain reads KAGVTQTPRYLIKTRGQQVTLSCSPISGHRSVSWYQQTPGQGLQFLFEYFSETQRNKGNFPGRFSGRQFSNSRSEMNVSTLELGDSALYLCASSSSAGSGRPGGEETQYFGPGTRLLVL.

Many counts were recorded for this clone. CDR3 DNA: TGTGCCAGCAGTACGCGAAGGGATGGACAGGGGAGGTATGGCTACACCTTC. Amino acids: CASSTRRDGQGRYGYTF. The chain combines TRBV27 with TRBJ1-2, with 9 bases that match TRBD1. V dropped 5 bases and J dropped 5; count of bases not matched to a gene: 15. The CDR3 consists of 17 residues. Germline assignment: CDR1 MNHEY and CDR2 SMNVEV (reference sequence).

The V and J genes are TRBV19 and TRBJ2-5; 9 bases align to TRBD1. Germline V gene sequence: CDR1 LNHDA, CDR2 SQIVND (reference sequence). The CDR3 loop spans 14 amino acids. Losses at the gene ends were 5 bases for V and 5 bases for J; bases not matched to a gene: 6. The CDR3 DNA follows: TGTGCCAGTAGTCCGGACAGGGGATGGGAGACCCAGTACTTC. As protein: CASSPDRGWETQYF.

The gene calls are TRBV5-1 and TRBJ2-7; the match to TRBD2 covers 12 bases. The junction had 2 bases not matched to a gene; V was cut back by 2 bases and J by 5 bases. CDR1 and CDR2 from the germline V gene are SGHRS and YFSETQ. This CDR3 has 14 residues. CDR3 residues: CASSLLAGGDEQYF. The CDR3, as DNA: TGCGCCAGCAGCTTACTAGCGGGAGGCGACGAGCAGTACTTC.

This clone appeared once. The gene calls are TRBV7-9 and TRBJ2-7; TRBD1 aligns across 8 bases. The CDR3 consists of 14 residues. Germline lookup yields CDR1 SEHNR and CDR2 FQNEAQ (reference sequence). With 6 bases clipped from V and 0 bases from J, the junction kept 4 bases outside the gene matches. CDR3 DNA: TGTGCCAGCAGTTACACAGGGGGCTCCTACGAGCAGTACTTC. It codes for CASSYTGGSYEQYF.

The chain carries TRBV18 and TRBJ2-1; TRBD1 agrees at 11 bases. V was clipped by 6 bases and J by 4 bases; unmatched bases: 5. CDR1 KGHSH and CDR2 LQKENI come from the germline V gene. The CDR3 runs to 15 residues. CDR3 amino acids: CASSLGTGGYNEQFF. The DNA for the CDR3 is TGTGCCAGCTCCCTCGGGACAGGGGGATACAATGAGCAGTTCTTC.

The chain recombines TRBV5-1 with TRBJ2-1, with 8 nucleotides matching TRBD1. The germline gives CDR1 SGHRS, CDR2 YFSETQ. The CDR3 runs to 12 residues. V trimming: 4 bases; J trimming: 7 bases; junction bases outside the gene matches: 1. The CDR3 here is CASSRQGNEQFF. In DNA, the CDR3 is TGCGCCAGCAGCCGACAGGGGAATGAGCAGTTCTTC.

V gene TRBV7-9 combines with J gene TRBJ2-1; TRBD2 might be the D (7 bases). This CDR3 contains 18 residues. CDR1 and CDR2 (germline): SEHNR, FQNEAQ (reference sequence). V was shortened by 5 bases and J by 8 bases, with 28 bases between the two germline ends. The CDR3 protein is CASSARGRAGVAADEQFF. CDR3 in DNA: TGTGCCAGCAGCGCCAGGGGTCGGGCGGGAGTGGCTGCAGATGAGCAGTTCTTC.

The chain couples TRBV4-2 to TRBJ2-3; TRBD2 aligns across 10 bases. The CDR3 spans 21 residues. Germline loops: CDR1 LGHNA, CDR2 YNFKEQ. J gave up 4 bases and V 0 bases, and 19 bases lay outside the gene matches. The CDR3 DNA sequence: TGTGCCAGCAGCCAAGATTCGTCTAGAAAGAGCGGGAGGGCCCTACCAGATACGCAGTATTTT. Translating it yields CASSQDSSRKSGRALPDTQYF.

J is TRBJ1-5 and V is TRBV18; a weak D match, TRBD1 (5 bases). CDR1 is KGHSH and CDR2 is LQKENI in the germline V gene. V was cut by 2 bases and J by 2 bases, with 13 bases left in between. This CDR3 is 16 amino acids long. The CDR3 sequence is CASSPTGGKRNQPQHF. The DNA for the CDR3 is TGTGCCAGCTCACCAACCGGGGGGAAACGCAATCAGCCCCAGCATTTT.

The genes are TRBV7-9 and TRBJ1-2; 10 bases line up with TRBD1. The CDR3 length is 18 residues. The J segment lost 5 bases and the V segment lost 5 bases, leaving 17 bases of the junction unmatched. Germline-derived CDR1 and CDR2 are SEHNR and FQNEAQ (reference sequence). CDR3: CASSRAGTGVGKHYGYTF. As DNA, the CDR3 is TGTGCCAGCAGCCGAGCCGGGACAGGGGTAGGCAAACATTATGGCTACACCTTC.

The chain combines TRBV7-8 with TRBJ1-1, with unresolved D. CDR1 SGHVS and CDR2 FQNEAQ come from the germline V gene. Trimming took 2 bases from V and 6 from J, leaving 16 bases between them. The CDR3 loop spans 15 amino acids. DNA for the CDR3: TGTGCCAGCAGCTTAAGATCGGGTCTTTTTCCTGAAGCTTTCTTT. It encodes CASSLRSGLFPEAFF.

The DNA of the CDR3 is TGCGCCAGCAGCCGCGACAGTGGCACAGATACGCAGTATTTT. This gives the protein CASSRDSGTDTQYF. V usage is TRBV5-1 and J usage is TRBJ2-3; possibly TRBD1 for D (5 bases). Germline lookup yields CDR1 SGHRS and CDR2 YFSETQ. The V and J ends lost 4 bases and 1 base respectively, with 10 bases between them. The CDR3 runs 14 residues.

CDR3: CASSQTSSGANEQFF. CDR3 bases: TGTGCCAGCAGCCAGACTAGCTCGGGGGCCAATGAGCAGTTCTTC. The chain employs TRBV7-9 and TRBJ2-1; D perhaps matches TRBD2 (7 bases). Germline CDR1 and CDR2: SEHNR and FQNEAQ (reference sequence). With 5 bases removed from V and 6 bases from J, the gap between germline ends came to 17 bases. The CDR3 is 15 residues long.

This sequence joins TRBV29-1 and TRBJ1-1; TRBD1 matches at 9 bases. The CDR3 has 14 residues. J gave up 3 bases and V 4 bases, and 6 bases lay outside the gene matches. Germline V gene lookup returns CDR1 SQVTM and CDR2 ANQGSEA. CDR3 sequence: CSVGMTGGDTEAFF. CDR3 coding DNA: TGCAGCGTTGGGATGACAGGGGGTGACACTGAAGCTTTCTTT.

This chain links TRBV6-2 or TRBV6-3 with TRBJ1-3; the D gene is possibly TRBD1 (5 bases). Trimming shortened V by 2 bases and J by 0 bases, and 11 bases separated the two germline ends. The germline V gene has CDR1 MNHEY and CDR2 SVGEGT. This CDR3 is 16 amino acids long. CDR3 bases: TGTGCCAGCAGTTACCGACAGCCCAGCTCTGGAAACACCATATATTTT. Amino acid sequence: CASSYRQPSSGNTIYF.

The rearrangement uses TRBV11-1 and TRBJ1-2; 7 positions agree with TRBD1. This CDR3 has 14 residues. With V trimmed by 3 bases and J by 3 bases, 4 bases remained unmatched. Per germline, CDR1 SGHAT and CDR2 FQDESV (reference sequence). Here the CDR3 DNA reads TGTGCCAGCAGCTTGGGACAGTCTTACTATGGCTACACCTTC. It is translated as CASSLGQSYYGYTF.

This clone was seen once. The chain has TRBV11-1 and TRBJ2-5; 7 bases align to TRBD2. V lost 6 bases and J lost 7; bases outside the gene matches: 8. The CDR3 has 13 amino acids. The germline gives CDR1 SGHAT, CDR2 FQDESV (reference sequence). Written as DNA, the CDR3 is TGTGCCAGCAGATCCTGGACGGGGGGGACCCAGTACTTC. Amino acids: CASRSWTGGTQYF. Using reference TRBV11-1 and TRBJ2-5 for the parts outside the CDR3, the full variable domain is EAEVAQSPRYKITEKSQAVAFWCDPISGHATLYWYRQILGQGPELLVQFQDESVVDDSQLPKDRFSAERLKGVDSTLKIQPAELGDSAMYLCASRSWTGGTQYFGPGTRLLVL.

This clone was counted between two and nine times. The V gene is TRBV7-9, the J gene TRBJ2-3; maybe TRBD1 (6 bases). The CDR3 spans 14 residues. From germline, CDR1 is SEHNR and CDR2 FQNEAQ (reference sequence). V lost 5 bases, J lost 3 bases, and 12 bases lay in between. CDR3 nucleotide sequence: TGTGCCAGCAGCGACCCTAGGGGGACAGATACGCAGTATTTT. Residues: CASSDPRGTDTQYF.

This chain connects TRBV20-1 to TRBJ2-7; D is unclear. Between the trimmed V and J ends, which lost 3 bases and 7 bases, there was a span of 13 bases. Germline V gene lookup returns CDR1 DFQATT and CDR2 SNEGSKA (reference sequence). This CDR3 is 12 amino acids long. The CDR3 region is CSASIGSEEQYF. The CDR3 DNA is TGCAGTGCTAGTATCGGGTCTGAAGAGCAGTACTTC.

In DNA, the CDR3 is TGCAGCGTTCGGAGGGCGGGGGGAAGCACAGATACGCAGTATTTT. As protein: CSVRRAGGSTDTQYF. The rearrangement joins TRBV29-1 to TRBJ2-3; 8 bases line up with TRBD2. The V gene's germline CDR1 is SQVTM and CDR2 ANQGSEA. This CDR3 region has 15 residues. The V gene end was trimmed by 5 bases and the J gene end by 0 bases; junction bases not matched to a gene: 7.

J is TRBJ2-3 and V is TRBV6-2 or TRBV6-3, with 8 bases matching TRBD2. Trimming removed 1 base from V and 2 bases from J; junction bases left unmatched: 8. CDR3 size: 17 residues. The germline CDR1 and CDR2 sequences are MNHEY and SVGEGT. The CDR3 DNA reads TGTGCCAGCAGTTACTTGTTAGGGCGGGAGGACACAGATACGCAGTATTTT. It translates to CASSYLLGREDTDTQYF.

The V and J genes are TRBV4-1 and TRBJ2-3; D not certain. The germline gives CDR1 MGHRA, CDR2 YSYEKL. Trimming shortened V by 3 bases and J by 0 bases, and 10 bases separated the two germline ends. This CDR3 contains 15 residues. As DNA, the CDR3 is TGCGCCAGCAGCCAGGCCCGCTCTAGCACAGATACGCAGTATTTT. It yields the protein CASSQARSSTDTQYF.